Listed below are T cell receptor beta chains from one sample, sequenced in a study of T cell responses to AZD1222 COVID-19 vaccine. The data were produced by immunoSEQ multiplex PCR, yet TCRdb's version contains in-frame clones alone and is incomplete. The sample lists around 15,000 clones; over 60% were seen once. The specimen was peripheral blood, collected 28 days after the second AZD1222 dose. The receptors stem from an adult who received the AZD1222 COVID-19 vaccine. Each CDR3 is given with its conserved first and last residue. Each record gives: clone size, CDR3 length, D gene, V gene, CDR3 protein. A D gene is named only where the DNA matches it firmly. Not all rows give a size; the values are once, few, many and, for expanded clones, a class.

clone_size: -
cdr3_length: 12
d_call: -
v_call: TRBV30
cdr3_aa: CAWSVTAGELFF

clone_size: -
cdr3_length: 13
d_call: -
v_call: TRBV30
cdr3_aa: CAWSQGLNYGYTF

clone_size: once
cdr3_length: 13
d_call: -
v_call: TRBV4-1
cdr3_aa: CASSRGDFYEQYF

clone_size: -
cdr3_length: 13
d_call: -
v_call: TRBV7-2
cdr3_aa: CASSSTTGNLPDF

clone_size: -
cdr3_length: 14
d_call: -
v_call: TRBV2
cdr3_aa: CASSGGRTYNEQFF

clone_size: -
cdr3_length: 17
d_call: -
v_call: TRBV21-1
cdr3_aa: CASSTPKWAGMNTEAFF

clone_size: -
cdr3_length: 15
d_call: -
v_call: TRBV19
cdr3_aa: CASSLLGGSYNEQFF

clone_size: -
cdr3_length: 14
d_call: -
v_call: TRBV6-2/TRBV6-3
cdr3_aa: CASSPLRDQGEQYF

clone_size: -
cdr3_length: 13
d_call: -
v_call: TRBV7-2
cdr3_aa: CASSLGAQETQYF

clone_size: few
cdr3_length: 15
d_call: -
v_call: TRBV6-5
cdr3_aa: CASRQGSGSNQPQHF

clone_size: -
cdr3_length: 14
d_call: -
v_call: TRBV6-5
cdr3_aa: CASSSGFSGNTIYF

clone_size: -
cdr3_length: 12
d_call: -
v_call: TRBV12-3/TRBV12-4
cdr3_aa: CASTAGGGKLFF

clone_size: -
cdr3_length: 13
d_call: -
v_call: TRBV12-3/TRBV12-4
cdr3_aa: CASSFHSTGELFF

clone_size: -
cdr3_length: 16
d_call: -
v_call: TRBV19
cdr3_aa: CASSTIPGPRGTEAFF

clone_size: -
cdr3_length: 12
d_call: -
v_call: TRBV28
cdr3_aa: CASSNPLYGYTF

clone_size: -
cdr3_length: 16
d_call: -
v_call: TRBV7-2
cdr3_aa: CASSLDSGARLVAQYF

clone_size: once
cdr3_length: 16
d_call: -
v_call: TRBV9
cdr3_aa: CASSVGIGQVNYGYTF

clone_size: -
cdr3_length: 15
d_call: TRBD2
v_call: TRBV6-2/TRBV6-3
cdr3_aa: CASSLGTSGLVGQFF

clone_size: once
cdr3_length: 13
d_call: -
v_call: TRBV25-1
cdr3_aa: CASSEAGYYGYTF

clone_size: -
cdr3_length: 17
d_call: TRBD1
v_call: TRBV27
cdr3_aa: CASSSLGTGLGVETQYF

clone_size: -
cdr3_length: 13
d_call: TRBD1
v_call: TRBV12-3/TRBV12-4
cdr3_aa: CASSPGQADGYTF

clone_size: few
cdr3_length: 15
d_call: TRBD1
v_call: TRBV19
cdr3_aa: CASTAGTGVGYGYTF

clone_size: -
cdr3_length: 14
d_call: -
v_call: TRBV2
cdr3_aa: CASRGEEETGELFF

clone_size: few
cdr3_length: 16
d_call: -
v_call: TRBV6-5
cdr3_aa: CASSYSPEPYNSPLHF

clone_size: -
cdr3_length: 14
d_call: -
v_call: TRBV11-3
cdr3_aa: CASSLERDTDTQYF

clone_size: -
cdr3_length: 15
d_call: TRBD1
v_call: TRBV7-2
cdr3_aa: CASSLTGRDTDTQYF